These T cell receptor beta chains were read from a single sample in a study of read filtering for tumor transcriptome and immune sequencing. TCRdb called the reads again in MiXCR, with one record for every CDR3 protein. Counted here are tens of thousands of distinct CDR3 sequences, 10% to 15% occurring once; the ten biggest clones make up more than 14%. The sequenced sample was a population of CD138-negative cells sorted from bone marrow. Receptor source: a donor over 35 with multiple myeloma. CDR3s leave out the opening cysteine and the closing phenylalanine or tryptophan. Each record gives: V gene, J gene, CDR3 protein.

>TRBV18|TRBJ2-7
ASSPPTTRPYYEQY
>TRBV6-5|TRBJ1-1
ASSYSEGEAF
>TRBV7-9|TRBJ2-1
ASNRDDEQF
>TRBV11-2|TRBJ2-7
ASSLLAGGPYEQY
>TRBV4-1|TRBJ1-1
ASSSRPGQGDEAF
>TRBV7-9|TRBJ2-6
ASSSGPGTSLSGANVLT
>TRBV2|TRBJ2-6
ASMELVSGANVLT
>TRBV20-1|TRBJ2-5
SAPGTDQETQY
>TRBV19|TRBJ2-1
ASSGVGSQMNEQF
>TRBV7-8|TRBJ1-5
ASSPIGTGDQPQH
>TRBV20-1|TRBJ2-3
SARRSDTQY
>TRBV20-1|TRBJ1-1
SARGGELTNTEAF
>TRBV12-5|TRBJ2-5
ASGLGRIGEETQY
>TRBV6-2/TRBV6-3|TRBJ2-2
ASSYQGLNTGELF
>TRBV11-2|TRBJ2-1
ASSPRGRGRSSYNEQF
>TRBV5-1|TRBJ1-1
ASSLEPGGTEAF
>TRBV7-9|TRBJ2-7
ANYEQY
>TRBV20-1|TRBJ1-1
SADRSNTEAF
>TRBV7-9|TRBJ2-1
ASSSSTYNEQF
>TRBV11-2|TRBJ2-1
ASSLGHKETGRSYNEQF
>TRBV6-2/TRBV6-3|TRBJ2-1
ASSWNPQQGAGYNEQF
>TRBV4-3|TRBJ2-2
ASSQTGSTGELF
>TRBV20-1|TRBJ2-2
SAISPHRGTGELF
>TRBV23-1|TRBJ2-4
ASSARDRGDIQY
>TRBV4-1|TRBJ2-6
ASSQEGKGSGANVLT
>TRBV24-1|TRBJ2-1
ATSEMRDNEQF
>TRBV11-1|TRBJ1-1
ASGIRWTAKNTEAF
>TRBV7-3|TRBJ2-2
ASSPSGSTGELF
>TRBV6-2/TRBV6-3|TRBJ1-5
ASSYRQGNSQPQH
>TRBV20-1|TRBJ1-6
SAKPRTATSPLH
>TRBV7-3|TRBJ2-1
ASALAEGYNEQF
>TRBV4-1|TRBJ1-1
ASSQDPSWGARAF
>TRBV12-3/TRBV12-4|TRBJ1-1
ASSLEDRRNTEAF
>TRBV29-1|TRBJ2-1
SVKFPGNSYNEQF
>TRBV20-1|TRBJ2-1
SARSRGPHNEQF
>TRBV11-2|TRBJ2-1
ARSLALRQSSYNEQF
>TRBV2|TRBJ2-7
ASSTDPGQGADEQY
>TRBV3-1|TRBJ2-1
ASSQDGLAGWDEQF
>TRBV12-3/TRBV12-4|TRBJ2-1
ASRFRFERGEQF
>TRBV11-3|TRBJ2-1
ASSMGQGGWGNEQF
>TRBV20-1|TRBJ2-7
SARVSGRGLYEQY
>TRBV6-1|TRBJ2-7
ASSESRYGQY
>TRBV12-3/TRBV12-4|TRBJ2-5
ASSLFPGQGAGETQY
>TRBV18|TRBJ2-6
ASSPLAGSSGANVLT
>TRBV20-1|TRBJ1-2
SAPHSWGDYGYT